The 21 T cell receptor beta chains reported below all come from one sample, sequenced in a study of shared clonotypes between healthy human individuals. The method was immunoSEQ multiplex PCR; TCRdb's version includes in-frame clones alone and lacks a portion of them. The table shows fewer than 3 million clones, with around 90% occurring only once. Sequenced input: naive CD4+ T cells from PBMCs. Regarding subset: CD45RA+ positively selected. These receptor sequences come from a man younger than 35 in good health. Some clones in this sample may be carry-over from other donors' samples.

The chain carries TRBV11-2 and TRBJ2-5; either TRBD1 or TRBD2 may supply D (6 bases each). Trimming left V 5 bases short and J 4 bases short, with 17 bases between. CDR3 size: 15 residues. In germline, CDR1 is SGHAT, CDR2 FQNNGV. CDR3 in amino acids: CASSRTSGAPETQYF. The CDR3 coding sequence is TGTGCCAGCAGCCGGACTTCGGGGGCCCCAGAGACCCAGTACTTC.

This sequence joins TRBV21-1 and TRBJ2-1. TRBV21-1 is a pseudogene. The CDR3 spans 19 residues. The CDR3 sequence: CASSKDGAEIALKDNEQFF. The CDR3 DNA reads as TGTGCCAGCAGCAAAGACGGGGCGGAAATCGCACTTAAAGACAATGAGCAGTTCTTC.

Comment on this clone: In the same sample, other DNA sequences code for this CDR3. The chain combines TRBV7-2 with TRBJ2-2, with 7 bases fitting TRBD2. The CDR3 contains 16 residues. In germline, CDR1 is SGHTA, CDR2 FQGNSA. V shed 0 bases, J shed 4 bases, and the junction held 5 bases outside the gene matches. This CDR3 is CASSLARLAGTGELFF. The CDR3 DNA reads as TGTGCCAGCAGCTTAGCGCGGTTAGCGGGCACCGGGGAGCTGTTTTTT.

This clone was detected a few times. Other DNA sequences from this sample encode an identical CDR3 as well. The rearrangement joins TRBV27 to TRBJ2-6; D gene unclear. The CDR3 runs to 13 residues. CDR1 is MNHEY, CDR2 SMNVEV, per germline (reference sequence). The ends were cut back, 3 bases at V and 1 base at J, with 1 base in the middle. The CDR3 sequence: CASSFSGANVLTF. The CDR3 region has the DNA TGTGCCAGCAGTTTTTCTGGGGCCAACGTCCTGACTTTC.

The chain has TRBV27 and TRBJ2-1; 10 bases map to TRBD1. Germline lookup yields CDR1 MNHEY and CDR2 SMNVEV (reference sequence). The length of the CDR3 is 14 residues. J was trimmed by 6 bases and V by 7 bases; bases with no gene match: 6. The CDR3 DNA reads as TGTGCCAGCACCCGGACAGGGGGACGCAATGAGCAGTTCTTC. It translates to CASTRTGGRNEQFF.

Note on this clone: Within the sample, other DNA sequences also encode this same CDR3. This rearrangement joins TRBV20-1 to TRBJ2-5; D is uncertain. Germline V gene sequence: CDR1 DFQATT, CDR2 SNEGSKA (reference sequence). This CDR3 contains 11 residues. The germline V and J ends were trimmed by 5 bases and 1 base, with 5 bases remaining between them. The CDR3 loop reads CSAQLQETQYF. The CDR3 nucleotides are TGCAGTGCTCAGCTCCAAGAGACCCAGTACTTC.

V is TRBV7-8 and J is TRBJ2-7; unclear D gene. The V end lost 0 bases, the J end lost 3 bases, and 6 bases lay between the germline ends. CDR3 size: 13 residues. Per germline, CDR1 SGHVS and CDR2 FQNEAQ. For the CDR3, the DNA is TGTGCCAGCAGCTTAGCCGAGTTCTACGAGCAGTACTTC. Translation: CASSLAEFYEQYF.

The chain has TRBV6-1 and TRBJ2-7; D not certain. V was clipped by 5 bases and J by 4 bases, with 12 bases between them. Germline V gene lookup returns CDR1 MNHNS and CDR2 SASEGT. The length of the CDR3 is 13 residues. DNA of the CDR3: TGTGCCAGCAGTCCCAGCTCCAGATACGAGCAGTACTTC. It translates to CASSPSSRYEQYF.

This sequence joins TRBV11-3 and TRBJ2-2; TRBD2 agrees at 10 bases. The germline V gene has CDR1 SGHNT and CDR2 YENEEA. The CDR3 has 14 residues. V dropped 3 bases and J dropped 6; count of bases not matched to a gene: 1. CDR3 sequence reads: CASSLGLAPGELFF. As DNA, the CDR3 is TGTGCCAGCAGCTTGGGACTAGCGCCCGGGGAGCTGTTTTTT. The full variable domain, completed using reference TRBV11-3 and TRBJ2-2, is EAGVVQSPRYKIIEKKQPVAFWCNPISGHNTLYWYLQNLGQGPELLIRYENEEAVDDSQLPKDRFSAERLKGVDSTLKIQPAELGDSAVYLCASSLGLAPGELFFGEGSRLTVL.

The chain carries TRBV6-5 and TRBJ1-1, with a tentative D call TRBD1 (5 bases). The V end was cut by 7 bases, the J end by 7 bases, with 13 bases between. CDR1 and CDR2 (germline): MNHEY, SVGAGI. The CDR3 covers 12 residues. CDR3 bases: TGTGCCAGCACCAAACCGGGGGGTGAAGCTTTCTTT. Translated: CASTKPGGEAFF.

With regard to this clone: This specimen includes other DNA sequences encoding the same CDR3. J is TRBJ2-5 and V is TRBV5-1; the match to TRBD1 covers 11 bases. This CDR3 is 16 amino acids long. Germline-derived CDR1 and CDR2 are SGHRS and YFSETQ. With 0 bases clipped from V and 4 bases from J, the junction kept 5 bases outside the gene matches. In DNA, the CDR3 is TGCGCCAGCAGCTTGGGGACAGGGGGCGCCGGAGAGACCCAGTACTTC. Translating gives CASSLGTGGAGETQYF.

The chain couples TRBV7-9 to TRBJ1-1, with D possibly TRBD1 on 5 matching bases. The germline V and J ends were trimmed by 4 bases and 0 bases, with 9 bases remaining between them. CDR1 and CDR2 from the germline V gene are SEHNR and FQNEAQ (reference sequence). This CDR3 spans 14 amino acids. CDR3: CASSWGGLNTEAFF. The CDR3, as DNA: TGTGCCAGCAGCTGGGGGGGTCTGAACACTGAAGCTTTCTTT. The full variable domain, its missing parts supplied by reference TRBV7-9 and TRBJ1-1, is DTGVSQNPRHKITKRGQNVTFRCDPISEHNRLYWYRQTLGQGPEFLTYFQNEAQLEKSRLLSDRFSAERPKGSFSTLEIQRTEQGDSAMYLCASSWGGLNTEAFFGQGTRLTVV.

The chain combines TRBV6-1 with TRBJ1-2; D unresolved. The germline V and J ends were trimmed by 0 bases and 1 base, with 18 bases remaining between them. The length of the CDR3 is 18 residues. Germline loops: CDR1 MNHNS, CDR2 SASEGT. The DNA for the CDR3 is TGTGCCAGCAGTGAAGCCTGGCCGACGGTTTCGTATAACTATGGCTACACCTTC. Protein product: CASSEAWPTVSYNYGYTF.

The genes are TRBV15 and TRBJ1-4; D is uncertain. The CDR3 totals 13 residues. Deletions cut 5 bases from V and 5 bases from J, with 9 bases between. CDR1 LNHNV and CDR2 YYDKDF come from the germline V gene (reference sequence). DNA of the CDR3: TGTGCCACCAGCCTCCGCCCGAATGAAAAACTGTTTTTT. Its translation is CATSLRPNEKLFF.

This clone was seen only once. The chain recombines TRBV7-9 with TRBJ2-7; TRBD2 might be the D (6 bases). Germline CDR1 and CDR2: SEHNR and FQNEAQ (reference sequence). The CDR3 is 17 amino acids. Trimming cost V 1 base and J 6 bases, with 22 bases left between them. This CDR3 is CASSLVGGGSVGVEQYF. The CDR3 region has the DNA TGTGCCAGCAGCTTAGTTGGGGGAGGATCCGTTGGCGTCGAGCAGTACTTC.

The chain links TRBV18 to TRBJ2-7; TRBD1 might be the D (5 bases). The germline V gene has CDR1 KGHSH and CDR2 LQKENI. This CDR3 is built from 13 residues. V lost 1 base and J 3 bases, leaving 7 bases between the germline ends. The CDR3 bases are TGTGCCAGCTCACCACGACAGATCTACGAGCAGTACTTC. It is translated as CASSPRQIYEQYF.

The chain joins TRBV19 to TRBJ2-7, with TRBD2 matching over 8 bases. The trim removed 5 bases at V and 2 bases at J, leaving 11 bases unmatched. Germline V gene sequence: CDR1 LNHDA, CDR2 SQIVND (reference sequence). This CDR3 is 16 amino acids long. CDR3 nucleotide sequence: TGTGCCAGTAGTTCAACGGGACTAGGCCGTCCCTACGAGCAGTACTTC. Its protein is CASSSTGLGRPYEQYF.

The chain combines TRBV6-5 with TRBJ2-7; maybe TRBD2 (5 bases). This CDR3 is 13 amino acids long. Trimming took off 6 bases at V and 3 bases at J, with 12 bases between the two ends. Germline V CDR1 and CDR2: MNHEY, SVGAGI. This CDR3 is CASRISGLYEQYF. CDR3 DNA: TGTGCCAGCAGAATATCTGGACTCTACGAGCAGTACTTC.

This chain joins TRBV9 and TRBJ2-5, with TRBD2 matching 9 bases. The V and J ends lost 4 bases and 5 bases, in that order; junction bases with no gene match: 6. The germline gives CDR1 SGDLS, CDR2 YYNGEE. The CDR3 is 14 amino acids. The CDR3 DNA sequence: TGTGCCAGCAGCCCACGGACTAGCGTTGAGACCCAGTACTTC. This sequence encodes CASSPRTSVETQYF.

The rearrangement joins TRBV9 to TRBJ2-3; 8 positions agree with TRBD2. V gave up 0 bases and J gave up 2 bases; unmatched junction bases: 2. The CDR3 is 15 amino acids. From germline, CDR1 is SGDLS and CDR2 YYNGEE. CDR3 region: CASSVGAGATDTQYF. The CDR3 coding sequence is TGTGCCAGCAGCGTAGGAGCGGGAGCCACAGATACGCAGTATTTT.

The chain uses TRBV2 and TRBJ2-6; either TRBD1 or TRBD2 may fit D (6 bases each). The V gene lost 4 bases and the J gene lost 0 bases, with 16 bases spanning the gap. This CDR3 is built from 18 residues. Germline V gene data show CDR1 as SNHLY and CDR2 as FYNNEI. The CDR3 DNA follows: TGTGCCAGCAGTGTGACGGGGGCTGGCCCCTCTGGGGCCAACGTCCTGACTTTC. Translation: CASSVTGAGPSGANVLTF.